Listed below are T cell receptor beta chains from one sample, sequenced in a study of diagnostic markers for celiac disease. TCRdb derives one entry per CDR3 protein from the reads, leaving out DNA. The sample data list 350 to 450 distinct CDR3 sequences. Sequencing was done on a sample of either unsorted cells or a sorted T cell fraction (not recorded which). The receptors shown here come from a human donor. CDR3s include the opening cysteine and the closing phenylalanine or tryptophan. Rows give clone size only sometimes, using once, few, many, or a class for an expanded clone.

V gene: TRBV6-6; clone size: large; J gene: TRBJ1-3; CDR3 protein: CASSSKQGNSGNTIYF
V gene: TRBV29-1; clone size: large; J gene: TRBJ2-7; CDR3 protein: CSVERNDYEQYF
V gene: TRBV6-5; clone size: large; J gene: TRBJ1-5; CDR3 protein: CASSSQGGNQPQHF
V gene: TRBV2; clone size: large; J gene: TRBJ1-2; CDR3 protein: CASILGLDGYTF
V gene: TRBV30; clone size: medium-sized; J gene: TRBJ2-1; CDR3 protein: CAWSVSSGYNEQFF
V gene: TRBV18; clone size: large; J gene: TRBJ2-7; CDR3 protein: CASSPSQGASYEQYF
V gene: TRBV7-2; clone size: medium-sized; J gene: TRBJ2-3; CDR3 protein: CASSLSAQPWSPRFTDTQYF
V gene: TRBV7-3; clone size: .; J gene: TRBJ2-1; CDR3 protein: CASSLTGSYNEQFF
V gene: TRBV20-1; clone size: .; J gene: TRBJ2-5; CDR3 protein: CSASKGGAQETQYF
V gene: TRBV18; clone size: medium-sized; J gene: TRBJ1-5; CDR3 protein: CASSPDSNQPQHF
V gene: TRBV10-3; clone size: medium-sized; J gene: TRBJ2-5; CDR3 protein: CATKVGGRGETQYF
V gene: TRBV6-5; clone size: .; J gene: TRBJ2-1; CDR3 protein: CASSYLVRNEQFF
V gene: TRBV24-1; clone size: large; J gene: TRBJ2-1; CDR3 protein: CATSNGQATRNEQFF
V gene: TRBV4-2; clone size: .; J gene: TRBJ2-3; CDR3 protein: CASSQDSESTDTQYF
V gene: TRBV20-1; clone size: .; J gene: TRBJ2-7; CDR3 protein: CSARRTGTSYEQYF
V gene: TRBV5-1; clone size: medium-sized; J gene: TRBJ1-2; CDR3 protein: CASSLMDGTYGYTF